The clone carrying this TCR beta chain was detected only once. The source of the sample is a study of blood T cell repertoires in COVID-19. Method: immunoSEQ multiplex PCR; TCRdb's copy keeps in-frame clones and lacks some. The sample shows about 230,000 clones, about 90% of them seen only once. The TCR comes from a woman aged 25 to 39 with acute COVID-19. Sequences were obtained from PBMCs or T cells enriched from blood (not recorded which).

The CDR3 coding sequence is TGTGCCAGCAAGCCAGGGAATCTCTACGAGCAGTACTTC. Its translation: CASKPGNLYEQYF. J is TRBJ2-7 and V is TRBV6-5; a possible D gene is TRBD1 (5 bases). From germline, CDR1 is MNHEY and CDR2 SVGAGI. The length of the CDR3 is 13 residues. Trimming left V 7 bases short and J 3 bases short, with 13 bases between.